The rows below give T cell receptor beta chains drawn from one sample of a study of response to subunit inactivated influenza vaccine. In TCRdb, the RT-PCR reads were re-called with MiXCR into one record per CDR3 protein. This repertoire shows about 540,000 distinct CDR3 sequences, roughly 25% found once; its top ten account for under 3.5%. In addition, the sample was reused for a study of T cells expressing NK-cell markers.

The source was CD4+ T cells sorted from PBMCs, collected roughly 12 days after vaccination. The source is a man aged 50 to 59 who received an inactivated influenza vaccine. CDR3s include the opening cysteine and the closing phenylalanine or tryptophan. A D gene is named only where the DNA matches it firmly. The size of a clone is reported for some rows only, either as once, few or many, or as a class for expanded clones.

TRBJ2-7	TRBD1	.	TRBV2	CASRRGQRYEQYF	TGTGCCAGCAGACGGGGACAGAGGTACGAGCAGTACTTC
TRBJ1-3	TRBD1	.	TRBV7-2	CASSLPRGRSGNTIYF	TGTGCCAGCAGCTTGCCGAGGGGGCGATCTGGAAACACCATATATTTT
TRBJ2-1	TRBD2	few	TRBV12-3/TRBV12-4	CASSLWTSGDNEQFF	TGTGCCAGCAGTTTGTGGACTAGCGGGGACAATGAGCAGTTCTTC
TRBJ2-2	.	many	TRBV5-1	CASSLGGITNTGELFF	TGCGCCAGCAGCTTGGGAGGAATTACGAACACCGGGGAGCTGTTTTTT
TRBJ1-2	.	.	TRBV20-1	CSAGTDRGYTF	TGCAGTGCTGGTACCGACAGGGGCTACACCTTC
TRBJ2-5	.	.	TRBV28	CASAGPPRIETQYF	TGTGCCAGCGCCGGGCCACCCCGGATAGAGACCCAGTACTTC
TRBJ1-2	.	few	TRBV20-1	CSAGFYGYTF	TGCAGTGCAGGGTTCTATGGCTACACCTTC
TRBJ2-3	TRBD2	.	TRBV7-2	CASSRLAGGDTQYF	TGTGCCAGCAGCCGACTAGCGGGAGGAGATACGCAGTATTTT
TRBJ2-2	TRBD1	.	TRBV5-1	CASSLTGGLAGELFF	TGCGCCAGCAGCTTAACAGGGGGCCTGGCCGGGGAGCTGTTTTTT
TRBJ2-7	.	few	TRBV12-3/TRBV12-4	CASRSRASAHYEQYF	TGTGCCAGCAGGTCCCGGGCTAGCGCTCACTACGAGCAGTACTTC
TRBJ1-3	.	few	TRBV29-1	CSVGGKTGTSGNTIYF	TGCAGCGTAGGAGGCAAAACAGGAACCTCTGGAAACACCATATATTTT
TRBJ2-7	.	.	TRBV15	CATSIRQGGHEQYF	TGTGCCACCAGCATTCGTCAGGGTGGCCACGAGCAGTACTTC
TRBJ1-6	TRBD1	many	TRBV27	CASSFGTGGSPLHF	TGTGCCAGCAGTTTCGGGACAGGGGGATCACCCCTCCACTTT
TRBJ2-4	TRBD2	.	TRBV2	CASSKRPGLSLAKNIQYF	TGTGCCAGCAGTAAACGACCGGGACTATCATTAGCCAAAAACATTCAGTACTTC
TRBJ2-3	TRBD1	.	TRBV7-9	CASSLARQGADTQYF	TGTGCCAGCAGCTTAGCACGGCAGGGGGCAGATACGCAGTATTTT
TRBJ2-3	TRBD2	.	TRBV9	CASSGSSGTDTQYF	TGTGCCAGCAGCGGTTCTAGCGGGACAGATACGCAGTATTTT
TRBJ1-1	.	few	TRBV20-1	CSAKASGVQKAFF	TGCAGTGCTAAAGCCTCAGGGGTACAGAAAGCTTTCTTT
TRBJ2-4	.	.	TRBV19	CASSIAVGGVRPNIQYF	TGTGCCAGTAGTATAGCAGTCGGAGGGGTTCGTCCAAACATTCAGTACTTC
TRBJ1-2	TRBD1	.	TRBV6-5	CASSYTPPRRTGRLGYTF	TGTGCCAGCAGTTACACCCCACCCCGGCGGACAGGGCGCCTTGGCTACACCTTC
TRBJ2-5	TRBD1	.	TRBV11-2	CASSLRGRTGTFQETQYF	TGTGCCAGCAGCTTAAGGGGGCGGACAGGGACTTTCCAAGAGACCCAGTACTTC
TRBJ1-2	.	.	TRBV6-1	CASSVTGTEGYTF	TGTGCCAGCAGTGTGACAGGAACGGAAGGCTACACCTTC
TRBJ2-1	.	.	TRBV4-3	CASSQEAGTYNEQFF	TGCGCCAGCAGCCAAGAGGCAGGGACCTACAATGAGCAGTTCTTC
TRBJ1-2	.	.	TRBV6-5	CASGNSYGYTF	TGTGCCAGCGGAAATAGTTATGGCTACACCTTC
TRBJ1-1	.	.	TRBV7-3	CASSLNGGGTEAFF	TGTGCCAGCAGCTTAAACGGGGGTGGCACTGAAGCTTTCTTT
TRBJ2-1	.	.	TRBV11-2	CASSLEIALQGNEQFF	TGTGCCAGCAGCTTAGAAATCGCGTTGCAGGGCAATGAGCAGTTCTTC
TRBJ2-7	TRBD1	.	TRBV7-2	CASSLDPPGQRTEQYF	TGTGCCAGCAGCTTAGACCCCCCGGGACAGAGAACCGAGCAGTACTTC
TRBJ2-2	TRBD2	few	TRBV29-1	CSVEKREVSGELFF	TGCAGCGTTGAAAAGCGGGAGGTTTCCGGGGAGCTGTTTTTT
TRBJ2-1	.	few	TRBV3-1	CASTPAGRSNEQFF	TGTGCCAGCACCCCCGCGGGTCGCAGCAATGAGCAGTTCTTC
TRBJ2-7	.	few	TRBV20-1	CSARVDGGASYEQYF	TGCAGTGCTAGAGTCGACGGCGGGGCCTCCTACGAGCAGTACTTC
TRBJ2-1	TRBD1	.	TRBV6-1	CASRLSRGQGNEQFF	TGTGCCAGCAGGCTAAGCAGGGGGCAGGGCAATGAGCAGTTCTTC
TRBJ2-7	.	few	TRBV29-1	CSVVVAGRTYEQYF	TGCAGCGTTGTAGTCGCAGGACGGACCTACGAGCAGTACTTC
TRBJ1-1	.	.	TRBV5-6	CASNTGTENTEAFF	TGTGCCAGCAACACCGGGACCGAAAACACTGAAGCTTTCTTT
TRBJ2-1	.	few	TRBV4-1	CASSYRPENEQFF	TGCGCCAGCAGCTACCGACCCGAAAATGAGCAGTTCTTC
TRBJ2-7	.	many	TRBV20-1	CSARGGYEQYF	TGCAGTGCTAGGGGCGGTTACGAGCAGTACTTC
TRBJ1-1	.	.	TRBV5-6	CASSFGLTEAFF	TGTGCCAGCAGCTTTGGCTTAACTGAAGCTTTCTTT
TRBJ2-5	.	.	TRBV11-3	CASSRGPVQETQYF	TGTGCCAGCAGCCGAGGACCAGTACAAGAGACCCAGTACTTC
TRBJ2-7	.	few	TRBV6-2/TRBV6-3	CASSRYGEQYF	TGTGCCAGCAGTAGGTACGGCGAGCAGTACTTC